The 29 T cell receptor beta chains presented below share a single source sample, sequenced in a study of blood T cell repertoires in COVID-19 (dated by TCRdb to the early 2020s). Library preparation used the immunoSEQ multiplex PCR assay. Not all clones reach the TCRdb copy of this immuneACCESS table, which keeps in-frame sequences only. Checked studies attribute under half of the gap to unresolved V genes and leave the rest unexplained. The sample yields roughly 350,000 clones; roughly 90% were counted once. The leading ten clones occupy more than 5.5% of the sample. Material for sequencing was peripheral blood. Receptor source: a woman in her seventies with COVID-19, enrolled during active disease.

The V gene is TRBV7-2, the J gene TRBJ1-1, with D possibly being TRBD1 (5 bases). This CDR3 has 13 residues. V gave up 3 bases and J gave up 6 bases, with 11 bases separating them. From germline, CDR1 is SGHTA and CDR2 FQGNSA. As DNA, the CDR3 is TGTGCCAGCAGCTTTAACTGGGGCCCTGAAGCTTTCTTT. Its translation: CASSFNWGPEAFF.

The table lists this clone with a few counts. The chain uses TRBV30 and TRBJ1-6; D is possibly TRBD1 (6 bases). This CDR3 region has 13 residues. In germline, CDR1 is GTSNPN, CDR2 SVGIG (reference sequence). V shed 5 bases and J shed 6 bases, with 11 bases lying between them. CDR3 nucleotides: TGTGCCTGGGGACAGACTCCTAATTCACCCCTCCACTTT. Its translation: CAWGQTPNSPLHF.

This rearrangement joins TRBV5-6 to TRBJ2-7; 8 nucleotides align to TRBD2. After removal of 0 bases from V and 0 bases from J, the junction contained 5 bases not matched to a gene. The germline V gene has CDR1 SGHDT and CDR2 YYEEEE. The CDR3 spans 16 residues. DNA of the CDR3: TGTGCCAGCAGCTTGGCAAGCGGGGGCCCCTCCTACGAGCAGTACTTC. This translates into CASSLASGGPSYEQYF.

CDR3 sequence reads: CASSPVRIAGAEQYF. CDR3 bases: TGTGCCAGCAGCCCCGTTAGGATAGCGGGGGCGGAGCAGTACTTC. This sequence joins TRBV11-2 and TRBJ2-7; 9 nucleotides match TRBD2. The V gene end was trimmed by 5 bases and the J gene end by 7 bases; junction bases not matched to a gene: 12. The CDR3 loop spans 15 amino acids. Germline CDR1 SGHAT, CDR2 FQNNGV.

The V call is TRBV24-1, the J call TRBJ1-4; 9 bases align to TRBD1. Trimming took 4 bases from V and 7 from J; bases not matched to a gene: 6. CDR3 length: 15 amino acids. The germline V gene has CDR1 KGHDR and CDR2 SFDVKD. CDR3 in amino acids: CATSETGGAGEKLFF. The CDR3 nucleotides read TGTGCCACCAGTGAAACAGGGGGCGCGGGTGAAAAACTGTTTTTT.

The genes are TRBV7-2 and TRBJ2-2; 11 bases fit TRBD2. The J segment lost 4 bases and the V segment lost 2 bases, leaving 3 bases of the junction unmatched. The CDR3 length is 16 residues. The germline V gene encodes CDR1 SGHTA and CDR2 FQGNSA. The CDR3 spells CASSLITSGGTGELFF. CDR3 nucleotide sequence: TGTGCCAGCAGCTTAATAACTAGCGGGGGCACCGGGGAGCTGTTTTTT.

The genes are TRBV28 and TRBJ1-5; possibly TRBD1 for D (6 bases). The CDR3 runs 15 residues. Germline V gives CDR1 MDHEN, CDR2 SYDVKM. V lost 4 bases to trimming and J lost 0 bases, with 10 bases between them. CDR3: CASSSEDSSNQPQHF. Written as DNA, the CDR3 is TGTGCCAGCAGTTCGGAGGACAGTAGCAATCAGCCCCAGCATTTT.

The chain carries TRBV7-9 and TRBJ2-7, with unresolved D. Germline V gene data show CDR1 as SEHNR and CDR2 as FQNEAQ (reference sequence). The ends were cut back, 3 bases at V and 2 bases at J, with 8 bases in the middle. CDR3 length equals 13 residues. For the CDR3, the DNA is TGTGCCAGCAGCTTTGGCGGCGCCTACGAGCAGTACTTC. Amino acids: CASSFGGAYEQYF.

This chain joins TRBV4-1 and TRBJ1-2; D is possibly TRBD1 (6 bases). The V end was cut by 4 bases, the J end by 4 bases, with 19 bases between. This CDR3 has 16 amino acids. Germline assignment: CDR1 MGHRA and CDR2 YSYEKL. CDR3 amino acids: CASSPVAGANSYGYTF. The CDR3 DNA is TGCGCCAGCAGCCCCGTGGCGGGGGCCAACTCCTATGGCTACACCTTC.

The rearrangement uses TRBV30 and TRBJ1-6, with D unresolved. The CDR3 consists of 16 residues. V was trimmed by 2 bases and J by 5 bases, leaving 16 bases between them. Germline values: CDR1 GTSNPN, CDR2 SVGIG (reference sequence). The CDR3 loop reads CAWSYPGAGNNSPLHF. The CDR3 DNA sequence: TGTGCCTGGAGTTACCCTGGTGCCGGGAATAATTCACCCCTCCACTTT.

The V call is TRBV7-9, the J call TRBJ1-2; D not resolved. Trimming cost V 5 bases and J 4 bases, with 17 bases left between them. Germline CDR1 reads SEHNR; CDR2 reads FQNEAQ (reference sequence). The CDR3 is 15 residues long. CDR3 DNA: TGTGCCAGCAGCCAAATTGGAGGAGACGGCTATGGCTACACCTTC. The encoded protein is CASSQIGGDGYGYTF.

The chain carries TRBV6-2 or TRBV6-3 and TRBJ2-2; no clear D gene. The CDR3 has 13 amino acids. The germline gives CDR1 MNHEY, CDR2 SVGEGT. Trimming shortened V by 7 bases and J by 4 bases, and 10 bases separated the two germline ends. The CDR3 sequence is CASTPRSTGELFF. The CDR3 DNA is TGTGCCAGCACCCCGAGGAGCACCGGGGAGCTGTTTTTT.

This chain uses TRBV10-3 with TRBJ2-3; D not certain. Germline V lookup: CDR1 ENHRY, CDR2 SYGVKD. This CDR3 is built from 14 residues. V gave up 4 bases and J gave up 1 base, with 9 bases separating them. This CDR3 is CAISGALGTDTQYF. CDR3 DNA sequence: TGTGCCATCAGTGGGGCTCTCGGCACAGATACGCAGTATTTT.

V gene TRBV2 combines with J gene TRBJ1-2; TRBD1 matches 7 bases. J gave up 1 base and V 6 bases, and 5 bases lay outside the gene matches. Germline V gives CDR1 SNHLY, CDR2 FYNNEI. This CDR3 has 14 residues. The CDR3 region has the DNA TGTGCCAGCAGCCGACAGGGACTTAACTATGGCTACACCTTC. This translates into CASSRQGLNYGYTF.

Regarding this clone: The identical CDR3 is also encoded by other nucleotide sequences in the sample. The V and J genes are TRBV24-1 and TRBJ1-4; TRBD1 might be the D (5 bases). The CDR3 has 15 residues. The germline V gene encodes CDR1 KGHDR and CDR2 SFDVKD. V lost 2 bases and J lost 8, with 14 bases in between. The CDR3 coding sequence is TGTGCCACCAGTGATTCTGGGCAGGGAGGCGAAAAACTGTTTTTT. It encodes CATSDSGQGGEKLFF.

This chain connects TRBV9 to TRBJ1-2; perhaps TRBD1 as D (6 bases). Trimming removed 3 bases from V and 3 bases from J, with 12 bases in between. The CDR3 totals 14 residues. CDR1 is SGDLS, CDR2 YYNGEE, per germline. The CDR3 is CASSDGGQDYGYTF. In DNA form, the CDR3 reads TGTGCCAGCAGCGACGGGGGGCAGGACTATGGCTACACCTTC.

This clone has only a few counts. The chain employs TRBV7-8 and TRBJ1-1; no firm D call. The CDR3 has 16 residues. The V end lost 0 bases, the J end lost 1 base, and 12 bases lay between the germline ends. CDR1 is SGHVS, CDR2 FQNEAQ, per germline. The CDR3 region is CASSLARPPGNTEAFF. In DNA, the CDR3 is TGTGCCAGCAGCTTAGCCCGACCCCCGGGGAACACTGAAGCTTTCTTT.

This clone has only a few counts. This chain uses TRBV10-3 with TRBJ1-2, with 8 bases aligning to TRBD1. Unmatched junction bases numbered 7, after V lost 5 bases and J lost 5 bases. The CDR3 has 14 amino acids. Germline V lookup: CDR1 ENHRY, CDR2 SYGVKD. CDR3 residues: CAISTGQGAYGYTF. The CDR3 DNA reads as TGTGCCATCAGTACAGGACAGGGTGCTTATGGCTACACCTTC.

V and J are TRBV1 and TRBJ2-7; the D call TRBD1 from the table was never checked on the DNA. TRBV1 is reported as a pseudogene. The CDR3 runs to 14 residues. The CDR3 nucleotides read TGCACCAGCAGCCAACCTACAGGGGGATACGAGCAGTACTTC. This gives the protein CTSSQPTGGYEQYF.

The genes are TRBV3-1 (or the pseudogene TRBV3-2) and TRBJ2-7; 7 nucleotides agree with TRBD2. Per germline, CDR1 LGHDT and CDR2 YNNKEL (reference sequence). This CDR3 contains 14 residues. The V segment lost 1 base and the J segment 5 bases; nucleotides outside the gene matches: 5. Written as DNA, the CDR3 is TGTGCCAGCAGCCAAGGAGCGGGGATTGACGAGCAGTACTTC. Translating gives CASSQGAGIDEQYF.

The V gene is TRBV4-2, the J gene TRBJ1-2; 10 positions match TRBD1. Trimming cost V 6 bases and J 4 bases; bases outside gene matches: 5. The CDR3 extends over 14 amino acids. Germline V gene sequence: CDR1 LGHNA, CDR2 YNFKEQ. This CDR3 reads CASSPGTGVYGYTF. For the CDR3, the DNA is TGTGCCAGCAGTCCCGGGACAGGGGTCTATGGCTACACCTTC.

This chain connects TRBV2 to TRBJ1-5, with 8 bases fitting TRBD1. V dropped 5 bases and J dropped 6; count of bases not matched to a gene: 9. The CDR3 covers 15 residues. Germline V gives CDR1 SNHLY, CDR2 FYNNEI. This chain's CDR3 is CASSLGQGKGQPQHF. The CDR3, as DNA: TGTGCCAGCAGTTTAGGACAGGGTAAGGGTCAGCCCCAGCATTTT.

The rearrangement links TRBV2 to TRBJ1-4, with 9 bases identical to TRBD1. The V gene's germline CDR1 is SNHLY and CDR2 FYNNEI. After removal of 10 bases from V and 7 bases from J, the junction contained 10 bases not matched to a gene. This CDR3 is built from 14 residues. The CDR3 nucleotides read TGTGCCATCTATGGGACAGGGCCTTCTGAAAAACTGTTTTTT. Translated: CAIYGTGPSEKLFF.

This clone occurred a few times. The J gene is TRBJ1-1, the V gene TRBV5-8, with D tentatively TRBD1 (6 bases). CDR1 is SGHTS, CDR2 YDEGEE, per germline. This CDR3 comprises 15 residues. Trimming stripped 0 bases from V and 6 bases from J, with 15 bases between. CDR3 sequence reads: CASSLVLGGLAEAFF. The CDR3 DNA follows: TGTGCCAGCAGCTTGGTGTTGGGGGGGCTCGCTGAAGCTTTCTTT.

Here the CDR3 DNA reads TGTGCCAGCAGTAACGGACTAGTACCGCAAGATACGCAGTATTTT. Protein product: CASSNGLVPQDTQYF. The chain links TRBV6-2 or TRBV6-3 to TRBJ2-3; TRBD2 aligns across 7 bases. Germline CDR1 and CDR2: MNHEY and SVGEGT. Unmatched junction bases numbered 10, after V lost 5 bases and J lost 5 bases. This CDR3 region has 15 residues.

The chain is built from TRBV28 and TRBJ2-5; 7 bases map to TRBD2. CDR3 length equals 14 residues. V shed 3 bases, J shed 3 bases, and the junction held 4 bases outside the gene matches. Germline V gene sequence: CDR1 MDHEN, CDR2 SYDVKM. CDR3 DNA sequence: TGTGCCAGCAGTTTCGGGCTAGCGGAAGAGACCCAGTACTTC. The encoded protein is CASSFGLAEETQYF.

The genes are TRBV7-3 and TRBJ1-3; no clear D. From germline, CDR1 is SGHTA and CDR2 FQGTGA. This CDR3 region has 13 residues. V was cut by 5 bases and J by 0 bases, with 5 bases left in between. The CDR3 DNA reads as TGTGCCAGCAGCCAGCGCTCTGGAAACACCATATATTTT. Translated, it gives CASSQRSGNTIYF.

J is TRBJ2-5 and V is TRBV28, with D unclear. The ends were cut back, 3 bases at V and 6 bases at J, with 14 bases in the middle. The CDR3 sequence is 14 residues long. Germline loops: CDR1 MDHEN, CDR2 SYDVKM. The CDR3 is CASSLMGPGKTQYF. CDR3 in DNA: TGTGCCAGCAGTTTGATGGGCCCCGGAAAGACCCAGTACTTC. Full variable domain (outside the CDR3, taken from reference TRBV28 and TRBJ2-5): DVKVTQSSRYLVKRTGEKVFLECVQDMDHENMFWYRQDPGLGLRLIYFSYDVKMKEKGDIPEGYSVSREKKERFSLILESASTNQTSMYLCASSLMGPGKTQYFGPGTRLLVL.

This sequence joins TRBV18 and TRBJ1-5; a weak D match, TRBD1 (6 bases). The germline V gene has CDR1 KGHSH and CDR2 LQKENI. The CDR3 is 15 residues long. The V end was cut by 2 bases, the J end by 1 base, with 9 bases between. The CDR3 nucleotides read TGTGCCAGCTCACCAACAGGGCTAAGCAATCAGCCCCAGCATTTT. This translates into CASSPTGLSNQPQHF.